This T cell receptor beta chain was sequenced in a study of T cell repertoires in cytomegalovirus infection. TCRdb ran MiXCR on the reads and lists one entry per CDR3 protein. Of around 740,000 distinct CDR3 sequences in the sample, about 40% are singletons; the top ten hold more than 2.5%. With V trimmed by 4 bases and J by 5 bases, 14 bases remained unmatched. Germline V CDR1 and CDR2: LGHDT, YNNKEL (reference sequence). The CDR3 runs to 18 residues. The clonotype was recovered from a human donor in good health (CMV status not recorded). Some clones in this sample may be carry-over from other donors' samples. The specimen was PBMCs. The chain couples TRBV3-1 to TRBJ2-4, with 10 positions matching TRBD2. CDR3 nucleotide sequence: TGTGCCAGCAGCCGAGTGTTACGGCTAGCGGGAGTTGAAAACATTCAGTACTTC. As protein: CASSRVLRLAGVENIQYF. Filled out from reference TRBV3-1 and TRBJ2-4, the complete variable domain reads DTAVSQTPKYLVTQMGNDKSIKCEQNLGHDTMYWYKQDSKKFLKIMFSYNNKELIINETVPNRFSPKSPDKAHLNLHINSLELGDSAVYFCASSRVLRLAGVENIQYFGAGTRLSVL.